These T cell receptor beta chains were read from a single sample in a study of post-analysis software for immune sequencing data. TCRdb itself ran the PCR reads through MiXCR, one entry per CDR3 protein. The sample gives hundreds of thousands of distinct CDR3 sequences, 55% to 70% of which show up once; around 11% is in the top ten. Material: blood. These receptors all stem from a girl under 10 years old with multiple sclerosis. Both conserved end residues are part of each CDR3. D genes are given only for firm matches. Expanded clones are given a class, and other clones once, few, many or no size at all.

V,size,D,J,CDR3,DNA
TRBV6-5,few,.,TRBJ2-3,CASSAGMDTQYF,TGTGCCAGCAGTGCTGGGATGGATACGCAGTATTTT
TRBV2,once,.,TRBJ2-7,CASRDATLDRAGKEQYF,TGTGCCAGCAGGGATGCAACCCTAGACAGGGCGGGGAAAGAGCAGTACTTC
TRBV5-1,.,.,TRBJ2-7,CASSLASYGYEQYF,TGCGCCAGCAGCTTGGCCTCCTACGGCTACGAGCAGTACTTC
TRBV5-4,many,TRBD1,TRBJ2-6,CASSLGDSRSGANVLTF,TGTGCCAGCAGCTTGGGGGACAGCCGCTCTGGGGCCAACGTCCTGACTTTC
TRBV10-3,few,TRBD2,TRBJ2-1,CAIGTSAYNEQFF,TGTGCCATCGGGACTAGCGCCTACAATGAGCAGTTCTTC
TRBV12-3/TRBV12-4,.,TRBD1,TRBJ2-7,CASSPWDSRNEQYF,TGTGCCAGCAGTCCCTGGGACAGTAGGAACGAGCAGTACTTC
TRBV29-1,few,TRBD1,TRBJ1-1,CSVEHRGLTEAFF,TGCAGCGTCGAACACAGGGGGCTCACTGAAGCTTTCTTT
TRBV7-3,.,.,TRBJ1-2,CASSFLWATGYTF,TGTGCCAGCAGCTTCCTTTGGGCGACCGGCTACACCTTC
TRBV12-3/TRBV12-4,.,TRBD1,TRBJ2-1,CASIRTGQSYNEQFF,TGTGCCAGCATAAGGACGGGACAGAGCTACAATGAGCAGTTCTTC
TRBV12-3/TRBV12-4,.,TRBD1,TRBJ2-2,CASSSPGQGTGGLFF,TGTGCCAGCAGTTCCCCGGGACAGGGCACCGGGGGGCTGTTTTTT
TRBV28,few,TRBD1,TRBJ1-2,CASSLHRGVGYGYTF,TGTGCCAGCAGTTTGCACAGGGGTGTGGGCTATGGCTACACCTTC
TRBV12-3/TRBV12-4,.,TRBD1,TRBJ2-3,CASSFNRGRTDTQYF,TGTGCCAGCAGTTTCAACAGGGGGAGAACAGATACGCAGTATTTT
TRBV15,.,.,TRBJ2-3,CATSPSLDTQYF,TGTGCCACCTCACCGTCCTTGGATACGCAGTATTTT
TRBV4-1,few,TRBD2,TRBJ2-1,CASSQTGLASYNEQFF,TGCGCCAGCAGCCAGACGGGACTAGCAAGCTACAATGAGCAGTTCTTC
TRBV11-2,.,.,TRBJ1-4,CASSPDGLVATNEKLFF,TGTGCCAGCAGCCCGGACGGACTAGTTGCAACTAATGAAAAACTGTTTTTT
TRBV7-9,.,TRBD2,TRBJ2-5,CASSLFYGGGVEGTQYF,TGTGCCAGCAGCTTATTTTATGGCGGGGGAGTGGAAGGGACCCAGTACTTC
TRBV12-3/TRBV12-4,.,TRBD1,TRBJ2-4,CASSDRGLAKDIQYF,TGTGCCAGCAGTGACAGGGGGCTAGCCAAAGACATTCAGTACTTC
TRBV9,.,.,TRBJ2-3,CASSVEGSLADTQYF,TGTGCCAGCAGCGTAGAGGGATCCCTGGCGGATACGCAGTATTTT
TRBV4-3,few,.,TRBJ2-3,CASSQRSTITDTQYF,TGCGCCAGCAGCCAACGTAGCACGATCACAGATACGCAGTATTTT
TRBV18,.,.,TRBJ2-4,CASSPGRKNIQYF,TGTGCCAGCTCACCGGGACGGAAAAACATTCAGTACTTC
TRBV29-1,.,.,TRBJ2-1,CSVEGRDLRYNEQFF,TGCAGCGTTGAAGGCCGGGACTTGCGGTACAATGAGCAGTTCTTC